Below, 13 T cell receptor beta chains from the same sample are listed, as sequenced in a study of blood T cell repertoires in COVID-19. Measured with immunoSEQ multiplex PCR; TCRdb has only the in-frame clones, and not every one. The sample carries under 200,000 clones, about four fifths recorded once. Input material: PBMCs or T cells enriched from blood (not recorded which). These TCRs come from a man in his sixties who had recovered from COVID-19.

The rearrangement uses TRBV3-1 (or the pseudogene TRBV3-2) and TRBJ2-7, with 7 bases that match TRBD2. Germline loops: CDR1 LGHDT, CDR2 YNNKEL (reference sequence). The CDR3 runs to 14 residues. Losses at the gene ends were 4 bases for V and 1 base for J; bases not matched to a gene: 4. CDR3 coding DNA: TGTGCCAGCAGCCGGGAGGGCGCTTCCTACGAGCAGTACTTC. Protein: CASSREGASYEQYF.

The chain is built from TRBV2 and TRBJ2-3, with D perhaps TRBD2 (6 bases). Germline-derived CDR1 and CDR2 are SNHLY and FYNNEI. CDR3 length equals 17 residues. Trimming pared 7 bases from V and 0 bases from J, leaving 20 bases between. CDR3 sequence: CASTSWGGAKSTDTQYF. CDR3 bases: TGTGCCAGCACGAGTTGGGGAGGAGCGAAAAGCACAGATACGCAGTATTTT.

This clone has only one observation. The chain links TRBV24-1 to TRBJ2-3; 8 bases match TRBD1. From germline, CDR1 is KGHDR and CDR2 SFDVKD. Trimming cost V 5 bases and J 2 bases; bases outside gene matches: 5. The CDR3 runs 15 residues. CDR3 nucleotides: TGTGCCACCAGTGGGACAGGGAGATCCACAGATACGCAGTATTTT. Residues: CATSGTGRSTDTQYF.

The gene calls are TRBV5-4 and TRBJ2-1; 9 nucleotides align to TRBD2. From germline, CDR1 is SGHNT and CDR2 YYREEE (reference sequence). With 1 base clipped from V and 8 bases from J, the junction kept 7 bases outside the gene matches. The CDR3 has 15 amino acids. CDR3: CASSLQAGGPDEQFF. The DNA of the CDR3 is TGTGCCAGCAGCTTGCAGGCGGGAGGGCCGGATGAGCAGTTCTTC.

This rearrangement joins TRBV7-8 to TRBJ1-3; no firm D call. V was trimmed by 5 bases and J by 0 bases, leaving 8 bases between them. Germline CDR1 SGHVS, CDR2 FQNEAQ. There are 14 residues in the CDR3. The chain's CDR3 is CASSRDISGNTIYF. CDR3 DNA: TGTGCCAGCAGCAGAGACATCTCTGGAAACACCATATATTTT.

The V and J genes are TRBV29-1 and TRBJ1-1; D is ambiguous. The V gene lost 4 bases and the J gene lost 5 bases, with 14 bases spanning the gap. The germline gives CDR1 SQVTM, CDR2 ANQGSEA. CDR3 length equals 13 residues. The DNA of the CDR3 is TGCAGCGTTGTGAGGGAAAGACGGACTGAAGCTTTCTTT. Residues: CSVVRERRTEAFF.

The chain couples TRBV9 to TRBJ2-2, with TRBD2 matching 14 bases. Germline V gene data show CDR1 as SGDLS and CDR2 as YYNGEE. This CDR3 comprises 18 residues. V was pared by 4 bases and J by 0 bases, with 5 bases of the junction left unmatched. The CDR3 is CASSFGLAGGPNTGELFF. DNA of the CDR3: TGTGCCAGCAGCTTCGGACTAGCGGGAGGCCCGAACACCGGGGAGCTGTTTTTT.

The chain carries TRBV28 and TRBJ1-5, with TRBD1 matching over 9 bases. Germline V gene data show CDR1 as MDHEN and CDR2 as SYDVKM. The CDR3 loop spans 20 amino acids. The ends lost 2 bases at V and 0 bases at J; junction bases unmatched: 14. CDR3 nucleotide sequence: TGTGCCAGCAGTTTACATCAGGGACAGGGAGGGGCATATAGCAATCAGCCCCAGCATTTT. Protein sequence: CASSLHQGQGGAYSNQPQHF.

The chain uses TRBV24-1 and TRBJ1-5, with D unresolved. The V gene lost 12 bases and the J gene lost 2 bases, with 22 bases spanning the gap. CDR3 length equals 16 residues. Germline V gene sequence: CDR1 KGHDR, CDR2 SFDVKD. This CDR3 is CAPPERGQVGNQPQHF. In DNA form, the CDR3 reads TGTGCCCCTCCCGAGCGGGGTCAAGTAGGCAATCAGCCCCAGCATTTT.

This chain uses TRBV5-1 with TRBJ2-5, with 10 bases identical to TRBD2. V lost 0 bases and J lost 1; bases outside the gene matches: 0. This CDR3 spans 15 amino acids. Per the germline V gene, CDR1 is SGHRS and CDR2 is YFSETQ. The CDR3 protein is CASSLERGGQETQYF. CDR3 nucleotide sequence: TGCGCCAGCAGCTTGGAGCGGGGGGGCCAAGAGACCCAGTACTTC.

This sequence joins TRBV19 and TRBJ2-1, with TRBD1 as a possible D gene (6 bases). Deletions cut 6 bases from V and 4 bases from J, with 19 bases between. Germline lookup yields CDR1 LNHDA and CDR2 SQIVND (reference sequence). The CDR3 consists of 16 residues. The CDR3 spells CASSPTGTTGYNEQFF. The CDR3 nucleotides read TGTGCCAGTAGCCCGACCGGGACCACAGGGTACAATGAGCAGTTCTTC.

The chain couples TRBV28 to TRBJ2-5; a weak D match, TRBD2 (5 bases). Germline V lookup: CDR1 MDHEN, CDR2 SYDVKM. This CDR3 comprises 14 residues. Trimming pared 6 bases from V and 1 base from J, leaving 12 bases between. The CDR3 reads CASRAPGIQETQYF. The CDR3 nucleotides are TGTGCCAGCAGAGCCCCGGGAATCCAAGAGACCCAGTACTTC.

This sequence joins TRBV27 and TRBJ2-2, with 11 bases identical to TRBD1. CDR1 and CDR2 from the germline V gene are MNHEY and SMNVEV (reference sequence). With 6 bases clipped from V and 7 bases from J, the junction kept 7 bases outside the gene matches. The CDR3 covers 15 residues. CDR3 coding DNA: TGTGCCAGCAGGACGGACAGGGGGCCTATCGGGGAGCTGTTTTTT. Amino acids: CASRTDRGPIGELFF.